This T cell receptor (beta chain) was identified during a study of cytomegalovirus exposure and HLA in healthy donors. Study-wide points: Analysis performed later showed TCR beta chains linked to HLA being more clonally expanded than equally common others. Several top significant clusters appeared, in a later analysis, to be linked to common viral pathogens.

PCR involved 60 Vbeta and 13 Jbeta primers. This table comes from immunoSEQ multiplex PCR, and its TCRdb copy is limited to in-frame clones, with some not included. The data show around 60,000 clones, 70% to 80% seen once. Note on this clone: Its target is unknown.

Sequencing input: PBMCs. The TCR comes from a man between 50 and 59 years old in good health and CMV-seropositive.

The chain's CDR3 is CASTTGNYGYTF. The DNA of the CDR3 is TGTGCCAGTACAACAGGGAACTATGGCTACACCTTC. J is TRBJ1-2 and V is TRBV19, with D maybe TRBD1 (6 bases). V was clipped by 7 bases and J by 2 bases, with 8 bases between them. The CDR3 sequence is 12 residues long. In germline, CDR1 is LNHDA, CDR2 SQIVND (reference sequence).